The clone carrying this T cell receptor (beta chain) was found many times. Its antigen remains unknown. Using its own MiXCR run on the reads, TCRdb lists one record per CDR3 protein. The table has more than 90,000 distinct CDR3 sequences, 10% seen once; the top ten hold about 32%. The sample belongs to a study of T cell repertoires in cytomegalovirus infection. Findings of the study overall: In two of eight donors, the top clonotype was HLA-C-restricted CMV-specific. The cumulative frequency of public TCR beta families identified carriers of CMV plus the relevant HLA.

The CDR3 has 12 amino acids. Germline V lookup: CDR1 SGHAT, CDR2 FQNNGV. Trimming shortened V by 5 bases and J by 6 bases, and 7 bases separated the two germline ends. The rearrangement joins TRBV11-2 to TRBJ2-2; D is undetermined. This clonotype originated in a human donor in good health (CMV status not recorded). Some clones in this sample may be carry-over from other donors' samples. Sample: PBMCs, sequenced either directly or after in vitro stimulation (not recorded which). The CDR3 reads CASSQAAGELFF. DNA for the CDR3: TGTGCCAGCAGCCAGGCGGCCGGGGAGCTGTTTTTT.